These T cell receptor beta chains were read from a single sample in a study of CD4 T cell repertoires in COVID-19. Measured with immunoSEQ multiplex PCR; TCRdb has only the in-frame clones, and not every one. Altogether some 71,000 clones are present, around four fifths being singletons, with the ten largest covering around 0.6%. Here the sequenced sample was CD4+ T cells from peripheral blood, taken after recovery from COVID-19. The receptors come from a human donor who had COVID-19. CDR3s include the opening cysteine and the closing phenylalanine or tryptophan.

V	J	length	CDR3
TRBV7-2	TRBJ1-4	14	CASSLKGGPEKLFF
TRBV11-2	TRBJ2-2	13	CASSQVSAGELFF
TRBV28	TRBJ2-6	16	CASSLNGRSGANVLTF
TRBV27	TRBJ2-1	14	CASSLGRSPNEQFF
TRBV5-1	TRBJ1-2	14	CASSQGRTNYGYTF
TRBV2	TRBJ1-2	15	CASIQPDRGDYGYTF
TRBV5-1	TRBJ2-3	17	CASSLVSARGAADTQYF
TRBV11-2	TRBJ1-3	18	CASSTHFGGGGSGNTIYF
TRBV18	TRBJ2-1	12	CASSPGEGGQFF
TRBV18	TRBJ2-2	13	CASSPNARGELFF
TRBV3-1/TRBV3-2	TRBJ2-2	15	CASSPSYPGGGELFF
TRBV27	TRBJ1-5	16	CASSITAPSGVQPQHF
TRBV6-5	TRBJ2-1	14	CASTGTSSYNEQFF
TRBV5-4	TRBJ1-2	16	CASGRPRDQGVGGYTF
TRBV6-6	TRBJ1-5	14	CASSYSDHQQPQHF
TRBV18	TRBJ1-4	13	CASSLGTEEKLFF
TRBV10-3	TRBJ2-1	14	CAIRTSGNNNEQFF
TRBV5-1	TRBJ2-7	13	CASGNRGTREQYF
TRBV2	TRBJ2-5	14	CASSFDRDGETQYF
TRBV7-2	TRBJ1-1	14	CASSFGAAGTEAFF
TRBV10-1	TRBJ1-1	12	CASSLDGRLAFF
TRBV2	TRBJ2-2	14	CASNAQGKTGELFF
TRBV20-1	TRBJ2-1	17	CSASGLAGVGFYNEQFF
TRBV21-1	TRBJ1-1	14	CASSRKGPDTEAFF
TRBV28	TRBJ2-7	14	CASSTPGQGYEQYF
TRBV7-2	TRBJ2-1	15	CASSLGQSNYNEQFF
TRBV21-1	TRBJ1-1	15	CASSNLQGVGTEAFF
TRBV10-1	TRBJ2-3	13	CASSESRRDTQYF
TRBV3-1/TRBV3-2	TRBJ2-7	16	CASSPSWTGPSYEQYF
TRBV27	TRBJ1-6	15	CASSLSALGPSPLHF
TRBV18	TRBJ2-3	15	CASSPTSHSTDTQYF
TRBV4-1	TRBJ2-1	15	CASSQDEAGNNEQFF
TRBV5-1	TRBJ2-7	15	CASSLVGLGDGEQYF
TRBV3-1/TRBV3-2	TRBJ1-1	14	CASRGDRLNTEAFF
TRBV6-5	TRBJ2-5	14	CASKHRGLGETQYF
TRBV12-3/TRBV12-4	TRBJ2-5	13	CASSPGLQETQYF
TRBV28	TRBJ1-3	15	CASRKTGYSGNTIYF
TRBV24-1	TRBJ2-1	18	CATSDSSPGLAAYNEQFF
TRBV5-1	TRBJ1-4	12	CASRQSNEKLFF
TRBV6-5	TRBJ1-1	13	CASSYRRWTEAFF
TRBV15	TRBJ1-5	16	CATSRQQGYSNQPQHF
TRBV2	TRBJ1-3	14	CASTQEKGGNTIYF
TRBV5-1	TRBJ1-3	15	CASSHGDISGNTIYF
TRBV9	TRBJ2-5	15	CASSPLAGPGETQYF
TRBV25-1	TRBJ2-5	15	CASSEYAGEQETQYF
TRBV5-1	TRBJ2-2	15	CASSLDVGHTGELFF
TRBV10-1	TRBJ2-2	13	CASSVQGTGELFF
TRBV5-1	TRBJ2-2	15	CASSLVTSTGGELFF
TRBV5-6	TRBJ2-3	12	CASSVGLAAQYF
TRBV3-1/TRBV3-2	TRBJ2-5	16	CASSQGIAFQGETQYF
TRBV2	TRBJ1-5	13	CATTRDLNQPQHF
TRBV7-9	TRBJ2-1	18	CASSLEAGRASGRSEQFF
TRBV3-1/TRBV3-2	TRBJ2-2	14	CASSQRGYTGELFF
TRBV29-1	TRBJ2-5	13	CSGGQVSQETQYF
TRBV30	TRBJ2-1	15	CARTTGGRAFNEQFF
TRBV5-1	TRBJ2-1	14	CASSLDGSYNEQFF
TRBV5-1	TRBJ2-3	15	CASSLDGDRTDTQYF
TRBV18	TRBJ1-1	14	CASSPRTANTEAFF
TRBV6-1	TRBJ1-1	14	CASSETDRATEAFF
TRBV3-1/TRBV3-2	TRBJ2-1	13	CASRQQGGHEQFF